This T cell receptor (beta chain) came from a study of CD8+CD57+ T cells in acquired aplastic anemia. Background on the study: Sorting CD4+ and CD8+ cells gave DNA averaging approximately 3 ug. Healthy donor sequencing depth: some 10 million CD4+, some 11 million CD8+ reads. Findings and caveats of the study: Shared by patients and controls, 25 to 35 CD8+ CDR3s were abundant in patients.

This clonotype appeared many times. The antigen remains undetermined. Germline V gene lookup returns CDR1 MDHEN and CDR2 SYDVKM. This CDR3 is built from 12 residues. Trimming cost V 7 bases and J 4 bases, with 10 bases left between them. It was genomic DNA that served as the template for profiling TCR beta VDJ and CDR3. Using its own MiXCR run on the reads, TCRdb lists one record per CDR3 protein. The sample carries about 180,000 distinct CDR3 sequences, under 55% recorded once. The source is a human donor in good health. Sequencing was done on a sample of sorted CD4+, CD8+, or CD8+CD57+ T cells (not recorded which) from PBMCs. The chain links TRBV28 to TRBJ1-2; D remains ambiguous. CDR3 DNA sequence: TGTGCCAGCACCACAGCTAGCTATGGCTACACCTTC. This translates into CASTTASYGYTF.